This TCR beta chain was retrieved from a study of blood T cell repertoires in COVID-19. Study at large: Collection of acute and convalescent COVID-19 samples took place in the United States, Italy and Spain.

Unmatched junction bases numbered 7, after V lost 2 bases and J lost 9 bases. Per the germline V gene, CDR1 is SQVTM and CDR2 is ANQGSEA. The CDR3 extends over 13 amino acids. Libraries were prepared by immunoSEQ multiplex PCR; TCRdb keeps only in-frame clonotypes and omits some of them. The sample has roughly 100,000 clones, 84% seen once. What was sequenced was peripheral blood. The chain links TRBV29-1 to TRBJ1-2; the match to TRBD1 covers 9 bases. The clonotype originates from a man aged 40-55 years with active or convalescent COVID-19. CDR3 amino acids: CSVESGTGSRYTF. In nucleotides, the CDR3 is TGCAGCGTTGAATCTGGGACAGGGTCTCGCTACACCTTC.